These 16 T cell receptor beta chains share one sample of origin, sequenced in a study of shared clonotypes between healthy human individuals. Measured with immunoSEQ multiplex PCR; TCRdb has only the in-frame clones, and not every one. The sample contains about half a million clones, less than 85% of which appear only once. The sequencing sample was made of PBMCs. These receptors originate from a woman between 40 and 50 years old in good health. Some clones in this sample may be carry-over from other donors' samples.

The rearrangement uses TRBV19 and TRBJ2-2, with 9 nucleotides matching TRBD2. The CDR3 is made up of 17 amino acids. Germline CDR1 and CDR2: LNHDA and SQIVND (reference sequence). After removal of 5 bases from V and 6 bases from J, the junction contained 13 bases not matched to a gene. CDR3 DNA sequence: TGTGCCAGTAGTGGCCTTTTGGCGGGAGGGGTTCCCGGGGAGCTGTTTTTT. Its translation is CASSGLLAGGVPGELFF. Together with reference TRBV19 and TRBJ2-2, the CDR3 gives the full variable domain: DGGITQSPKYLFRKEGQNVTLSCEQNLNHDAMYWYRQDPGQGLRLIYYSQIVNDFQKGDIAEGYSVSREKKESFPLTVTSAQKNPTAFYLCASSGLLAGGVPGELFFGEGSRLTVL.

The genes are TRBV7-3 and TRBJ2-1, with a weak D call TRBD2 (6 bases). Trimming took off 1 base at V and 7 bases at J, with 20 bases between the two ends. The CDR3 contains 17 residues. Per germline, CDR1 SGHTA and CDR2 FQGTGA. The CDR3 is CASSLIPTRGGENEQFF. In DNA, the CDR3 is TGTGCCAGCAGCTTAATTCCCACTAGGGGAGGTGAGAATGAGCAGTTCTTC.

The DNA for the CDR3 is TGTGCCTGGAGTGCCCAGGGGATTAATGAAAAACTGTTTTTT. It codes for CAWSAQGINEKLFF. The V call is TRBV30, the J call TRBJ1-4, with a weak D call TRBD1 (6 bases). V lost 1 base and J lost 4, with 10 bases in between. Looked up from germline, CDR1 is GTSNPN and CDR2 is SVGIG (reference sequence). This CDR3 is built from 14 residues.

The J gene is TRBJ2-7, the V gene TRBV28; 9 bases line up with TRBD1. Germline V CDR1 and CDR2: MDHEN, SYDVKM. This CDR3 spans 12 amino acids. The V gene end was trimmed by 11 bases and the J gene end by 2 bases; junction bases not matched to a gene: 4. The CDR3 spells CASRDRAYEQYF. CDR3 nucleotides: TGTGCCTCCCGGGACAGGGCCTACGAGCAGTACTTC.

This rearrangement joins TRBV2 to TRBJ2-7, with TRBD2 matching over 12 bases. CDR3 length: 14 amino acids. The germline V gene has CDR1 SNHLY and CDR2 FYNNEI. The J segment lost 7 bases and the V segment lost 6 bases, leaving 7 bases of the junction unmatched. The CDR3 nucleotides read TGTGCCAGCAGCACAGGACTAGCGGGAAGTGAGCAGTACTTC. Its protein is CASSTGLAGSEQYF.

In this sample, this clone turned up a few times. The CDR3 here is CASSLGPEGIDTGELFF. As DNA, the CDR3 is TGCGCCAGCAGCTTGGGCCCTGAGGGCATAGACACCGGGGAGCTGTTTTTT. The V gene is TRBV5-1, the J gene TRBJ2-2, with D maybe TRBD2 (5 bases). Between the trimmed V and J ends, which lost 0 bases and 3 bases, there was a span of 15 bases. The germline gives CDR1 SGHRS, CDR2 YFSETQ. CDR3 length: 17 residues.

This rearrangement joins TRBV11-2 to TRBJ2-7; the D is unclear. The CDR3 runs 16 residues. Germline assignment: CDR1 SGHAT and CDR2 FQNNGV. Trimming removed 0 bases from V and 2 bases from J, with 14 bases in between. The CDR3 reads CASSLDPGRPTYEQYF. The CDR3 DNA is TGTGCCAGCAGCTTAGACCCCGGGCGTCCAACCTACGAGCAGTACTTC.

The chain combines TRBV5-1 with TRBJ2-1; 9 bases agree with TRBD1. Germline-derived CDR1 and CDR2 are SGHRS and YFSETQ. V was clipped by 0 bases and J by 5 bases; unmatched bases: 6. CDR3 size: 16 residues. The CDR3 region is CASSLATGGLNNEQFF. CDR3 nucleotide sequence: TGCGCCAGCAGCTTGGCGACAGGGGGGCTTAACAATGAGCAGTTCTTC.

Regarding this clone: The identical CDR3 is also encoded by other nucleotide sequences in the sample. This chain links TRBV9 with TRBJ1-3; D possibly corresponds to TRBD1 (5 bases). This CDR3 has 15 amino acids. In germline, CDR1 is SGDLS, CDR2 YYNGEE. The V gene lost 4 bases and the J gene lost 4 bases, with 15 bases spanning the gap. This CDR3 reads CASSPSGGGGNTIYF. The CDR3 bases are TGTGCCAGCAGCCCTAGTGGGGGAGGCGGAAACACCATATATTTT.

V is TRBV7-8 and J is TRBJ2-6; possibly TRBD1 or TRBD2 for D (6 bases each). This CDR3 has 15 amino acids. V was pared by 5 bases and J by 4 bases, with 12 bases between. CDR1 and CDR2 from the germline V gene are SGHVS and FQNEAQ. The CDR3 protein is CASSLSGAGANVLTF. The CDR3 nucleotides are TGTGCCAGCAGCCTATCGGGGGCCGGGGCCAACGTCCTGACTTTC.

This clone showed up just once. The chain is built from TRBV12-5 and TRBJ2-7, with D possibly called TRBD1 or TRBD2 (5 bases each). Germline V gene sequence: CDR1 LGHNT, CDR2 FRNRAP. The CDR3 consists of 15 residues. V was cut by 4 bases and J by 5 bases, with 18 bases left in between. The CDR3 here is CASGSDTADSNEQYF. The CDR3, as DNA: TGTGCTAGTGGTTCGGACACCGCGGACTCTAACGAGCAGTACTTC.

The CDR3 bases are TGTGCCAGCAGCCTAAGAGGGAACACCGGGGAGCTGTTTTTT. Protein product: CASSLRGNTGELFF. The chain couples TRBV11-3 to TRBJ2-2; D is uncertain. Germline lookup yields CDR1 SGHNT and CDR2 YENEEA. V gave up 5 bases and J gave up 1 base, with 8 bases separating them. The CDR3 has 14 residues.

V and J are TRBV9 and TRBJ2-5; TRBD1 matches 9 bases. V dropped 3 bases and J dropped 5; count of bases not matched to a gene: 11. The CDR3 is made up of 16 amino acids. Germline CDR1 reads SGDLS; CDR2 reads YYNGEE. CDR3 amino acids: CASSDPGTGRRETQYF. Written as DNA, the CDR3 is TGTGCCAGCAGCGACCCCGGGACAGGGCGTCGGGAGACCCAGTACTTC.

The J gene is TRBJ2-1, the V gene TRBV5-1, with D maybe TRBD2 (5 bases). This CDR3 is 16 amino acids long. V was cut by 2 bases and J by 0 bases, with 12 bases left in between. CDR1 is SGHRS and CDR2 is YFSETQ in the germline V gene. CDR3 nucleotides: TGCGCCAGCAGCTTAGTAGCGCAGAGCTCCTACAATGAGCAGTTCTTC. It is translated as CASSLVAQSSYNEQFF.

The rearrangement uses TRBV10-2 and TRBJ1-2; D remains unclear. V lost 3 bases to trimming and J lost 5 bases, with 10 bases between them. The CDR3 covers 13 residues. Germline V CDR1 and CDR2: WSHSY, SAAADI. The CDR3 region has the DNA TGCGCCAGCAGTGACGGACGGCGATATGGCTACACCTTC. It is translated as CASSDGRRYGYTF.

About this clone itself: This sequence may be a read error, since a much larger clone differs from it by one base. The chain is built from TRBV29-1 and TRBJ2-3; D not resolved. The J call may be mistaken, given a closer DNA end match to TRBJ1-5. Germline V gene data show CDR1 as SQVTM and CDR2 as ANQGSEA. The CDR3 length is 15 residues. The CDR3 reads CSGETSGRATDTQHF. CDR3 coding DNA: TGCAGCGGAGAGACTAGCGGGAGGGCAACAGATACGCAGCATTTT.